Here is one T cell receptor (beta chain) with its context. Antigen unknown. V was pared by 1 base and J by 8 bases, with 14 bases of the junction left unmatched. The CDR3 totals 18 residues. The germline CDR1 and CDR2 sequences are SGHDT and YYEEEE. Clones were read by immunoSEQ multiplex PCR, and TCRdb kept only the in-frame ones, dropping some. Found here are about 85,000 clones, around 93% of them singletons; the top ten hold 7% to 8.5%. The data stem from a study of graft-versus-host responses after intestinal transplantation. Whole-study findings and limits: Within the allografts of patients who had graft-donor T cell macrochimerism, graft-versus-host to host-versus-graft clonal ratios were high. Some GvH clones appeared in ileal mucosa or blood before recipient bone marrow.

The chain is built from TRBV5-6 and TRBJ2-1; 11 bases are a match to TRBD2. The sequencing used unstimulated CD8+ T cells sorted from spleen or lymph node cells, collected before transplant. The TCR sequence derives from a human donor who was the organ donor for an intestinal transplant. CDR3 nucleotide sequence: TGTGCCAGCAGCTTGTCCCCAACAACTAGCGGGAGTACATATGAGCAGTTCTTC. Encoded protein: CASSLSPTTSGSTYEQFF.